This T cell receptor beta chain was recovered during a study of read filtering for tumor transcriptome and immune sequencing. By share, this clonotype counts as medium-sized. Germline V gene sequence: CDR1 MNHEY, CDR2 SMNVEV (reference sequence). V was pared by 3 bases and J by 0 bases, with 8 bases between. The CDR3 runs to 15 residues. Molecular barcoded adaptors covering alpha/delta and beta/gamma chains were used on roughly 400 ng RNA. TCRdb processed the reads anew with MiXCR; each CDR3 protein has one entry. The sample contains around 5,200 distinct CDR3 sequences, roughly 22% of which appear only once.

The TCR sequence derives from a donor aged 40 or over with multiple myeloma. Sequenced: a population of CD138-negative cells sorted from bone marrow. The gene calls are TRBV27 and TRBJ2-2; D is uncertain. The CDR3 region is CASSLGNANTGELFF. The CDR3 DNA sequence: TGTGCCAGCAGTTTGGGGAACGCGAACACCGGGGAGCTGTTTTTT.